Following are 5 T cell receptor beta chains from one sample sequenced in a study of T cells in Graves' hyperthyroidism and ophthalmopathy. Regions amplified from RNA transcripts were the TCR beta CDR3 regions. A set of HTBI primers served as the primers for a first-round RT-PCR of the TCR CDR3. TCRdb fed the multiplex PCR reads into MiXCR, producing one record per CDR3 protein. The sample lists more than 500,000 distinct CDR3 sequences, about 16% occurring once. Sequenced input: blood. These receptors were taken from a woman in her 30s with Graves' ophthalmopathy.

A few counts support this clonotype. V gene TRBV28 combines with J gene TRBJ1-1, with 7 bases fitting TRBD1. Germline V gene data show CDR1 as MDHEN and CDR2 as SYDVKM. Germline trimming cut 0 bases from V and 5 bases from J; bases unmatched to any gene: 3. This CDR3 comprises 14 residues. CDR3 loop: CASSLWTGLTEAFF. CDR3 nucleotide sequence: TGTGCCAGCAGTTTATGGACAGGGTTAACTGAAGCTTTCTTT. Looking up the rest from reference TRBV28 and TRBJ1-1 gives the full variable domain: DVKVTQSSRYLVKRTGEKVFLECVQDMDHENMFWYRQDPGLGLRLIYFSYDVKMKEKGDIPEGYSVSREKKERFSLILESASTNQTSMYLCASSLWTGLTEAFFGQGTRLTVV.

This clonotype occurred a few times. The rearrangement joins TRBV6-1 to TRBJ2-1; D is possibly TRBD2 (5 bases). Germline values: CDR1 MNHNS, CDR2 SASEGT. This CDR3 spans 15 amino acids. V lost 3 bases and J 0 bases, leaving 9 bases between the germline ends. For the CDR3, the DNA is TGTGCCAGCAGTGACGCGGCGGGCTCCTACAATGAGCAGTTCTTC. It yields the protein CASSDAAGSYNEQFF.

Ten or more counts support this clonotype. The rearrangement joins TRBV20-1 to TRBJ2-3; TRBD2 matches at 12 bases. The CDR3 consists of 16 residues. V was pared by 6 bases and J by 4 bases, with 11 bases of the junction left unmatched. Germline V gene data show CDR1 as DFQATT and CDR2 as SNEGSKA (reference sequence). The CDR3 region is CSAYLMTSGRPDTQYF. In nucleotides, the CDR3 is TGCAGTGCGTACCTCATGACTAGCGGGAGACCAGATACGCAGTATTTT.

This clonotype has ten or more counts. The V gene is TRBV20-1, the J gene TRBJ2-1; 12 bases match TRBD2. The CDR3 is 16 amino acids. Trimming took 1 base from V and 4 from J; bases not matched to a gene: 5. Germline CDR1 is DFQATT and CDR2 is SNEGSKA (reference sequence). CDR3 amino acids: CSARAGTSGPYNEQFF. The CDR3 nucleotides read TGCAGTGCTAGAGCCGGGACTAGCGGGCCATACAATGAGCAGTTCTTC.

V and J are TRBV7-9 and TRBJ1-5; D remains ambiguous. V was shortened by 2 bases and J by 7 bases, with 9 bases between the two germline ends. Germline values: CDR1 SEHNR, CDR2 FQNEAQ (reference sequence). The CDR3 has 13 residues. The CDR3 is CASSLNTQQPQHF. The CDR3, as DNA: TGTGCCAGCAGCTTAAATACACAACAGCCCCAGCATTTT.